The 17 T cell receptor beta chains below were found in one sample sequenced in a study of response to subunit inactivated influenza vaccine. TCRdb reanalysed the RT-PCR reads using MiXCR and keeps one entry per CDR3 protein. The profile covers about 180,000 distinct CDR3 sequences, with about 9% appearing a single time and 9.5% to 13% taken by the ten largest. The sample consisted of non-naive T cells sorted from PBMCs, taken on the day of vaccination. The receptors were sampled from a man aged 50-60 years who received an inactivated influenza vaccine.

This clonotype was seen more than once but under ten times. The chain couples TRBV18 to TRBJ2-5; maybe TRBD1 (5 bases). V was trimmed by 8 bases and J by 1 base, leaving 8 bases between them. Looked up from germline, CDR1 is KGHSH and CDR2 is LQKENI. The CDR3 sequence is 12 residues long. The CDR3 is CASPDSQETQYF. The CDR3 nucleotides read TGTGCCAGCCCAGACAGCCAAGAGACCCAGTACTTC.

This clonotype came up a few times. CDR3 sequence reads: CSVGWGGEYQETQYF. The DNA of the CDR3 is TGCAGCGTCGGATGGGGGGGGGAGTACCAAGAGACCCAGTACTTC. The chain employs TRBV29-1 and TRBJ2-5, with 7 bases lining up with TRBD2. This CDR3 comprises 15 residues. Trimming at V came to 6 bases and at J to 0 bases, leaving 10 bases not matched to a gene. Germline V gene data show CDR1 as SQVTM and CDR2 as ANQGSEA. Drawing the rest from reference TRBV29-1 and TRBJ2-5, the complete variable domain is SAVISQKPSRDICQRGTSLTIQCQVDSQVTMMFWYRQQPGQSLTLIATANQGSEATYESGFVIDKFPISRPNLTFSTLTVSNMSPEDSSIYLCSVGWGGEYQETQYFGPGTRLLVL.

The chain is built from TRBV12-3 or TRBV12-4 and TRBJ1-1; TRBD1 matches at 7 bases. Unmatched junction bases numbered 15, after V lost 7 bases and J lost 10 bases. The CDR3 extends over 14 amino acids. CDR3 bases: TGTGCCAGCAAAACTGGGACAGTCACTGGGGGAGCTTTCTTT. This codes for CASKTGTVTGGAFF.

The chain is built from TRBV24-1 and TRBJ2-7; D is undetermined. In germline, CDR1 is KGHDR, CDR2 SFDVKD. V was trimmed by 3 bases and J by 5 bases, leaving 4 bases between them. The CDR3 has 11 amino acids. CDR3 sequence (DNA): TGTGCCACCAGTGATCACCACGAGCAGTACTTC. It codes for CATSDHHEQYF.

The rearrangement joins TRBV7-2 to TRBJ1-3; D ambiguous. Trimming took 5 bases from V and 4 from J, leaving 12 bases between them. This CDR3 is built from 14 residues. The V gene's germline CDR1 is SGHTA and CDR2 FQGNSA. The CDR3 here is CASSTSRVGNTIYF. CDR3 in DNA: TGTGCCAGCAGCACGAGCCGGGTCGGAAACACCATATATTTT.

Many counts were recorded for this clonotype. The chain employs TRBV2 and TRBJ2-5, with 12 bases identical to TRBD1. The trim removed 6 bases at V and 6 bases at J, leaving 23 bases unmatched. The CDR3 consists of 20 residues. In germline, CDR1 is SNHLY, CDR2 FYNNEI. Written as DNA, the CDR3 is TGTGCCAGCAGCCCCCGGGTGTCGGGACAGGGGGCAGGATTTAGAAAGACCCAGTACTTC. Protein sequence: CASSPRVSGQGAGFRKTQYF.

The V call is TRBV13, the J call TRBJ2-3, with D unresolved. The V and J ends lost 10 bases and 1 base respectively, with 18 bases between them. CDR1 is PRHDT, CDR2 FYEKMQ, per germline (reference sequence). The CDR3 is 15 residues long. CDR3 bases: TGTGCCATGAGCCCCTACCTCCTATGCACAGATACGCAGTATTTT. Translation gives CAMSPYLLCTDTQYF.

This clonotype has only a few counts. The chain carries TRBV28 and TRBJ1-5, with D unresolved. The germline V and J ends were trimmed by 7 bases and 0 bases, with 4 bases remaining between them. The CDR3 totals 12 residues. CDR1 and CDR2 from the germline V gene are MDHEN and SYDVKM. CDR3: CASKGSNQPQHF. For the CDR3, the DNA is TGTGCCAGCAAGGGTAGCAATCAGCCCCAGCATTTT.

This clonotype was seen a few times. The CDR3 protein is CASSPWAQEDYEQYF. The CDR3 region has the DNA TGTGCCAGCAGCCCCTGGGCCCAGGAGGATTACGAGCAGTACTTC. The rearrangement joins TRBV3-1 to TRBJ2-7; a weak D match, TRBD2 (5 bases). The V gene lost 4 bases and the J gene lost 4 bases, with 17 bases spanning the gap. From germline, CDR1 is LGHDT and CDR2 YNNKEL (reference sequence). The CDR3 extends over 15 amino acids.

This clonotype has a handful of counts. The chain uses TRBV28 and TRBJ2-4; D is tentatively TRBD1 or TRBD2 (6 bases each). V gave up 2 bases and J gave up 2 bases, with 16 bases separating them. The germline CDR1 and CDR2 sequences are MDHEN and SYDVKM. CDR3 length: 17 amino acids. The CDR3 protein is CASSLVSQGRTKNIQYF. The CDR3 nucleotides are TGTGCCAGCAGTTTAGTATCCCAGGGGAGGACCAAAAACATTCAGTACTTC.

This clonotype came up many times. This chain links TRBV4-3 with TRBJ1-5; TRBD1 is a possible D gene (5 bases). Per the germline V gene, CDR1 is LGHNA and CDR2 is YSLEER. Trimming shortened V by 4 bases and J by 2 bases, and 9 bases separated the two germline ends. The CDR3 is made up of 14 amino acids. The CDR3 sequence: CASSRGTGNQPQHF. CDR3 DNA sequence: TGCGCCAGCAGCCGAGGGACTGGCAATCAGCCCCAGCATTTT.

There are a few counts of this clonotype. The CDR3 DNA sequence: TGCAGTGCTAGAGATCTAGCGGACCACTACAATGAGCAGTTCTTC. It yields the protein CSARDLADHYNEQFF. V is TRBV20-1 and J is TRBJ2-1; 7 bases align to TRBD2. Germline values: CDR1 DFQATT, CDR2 SNEGSKA (reference sequence). This CDR3 region has 15 residues. With V trimmed by 0 bases and J by 3 bases, 5 bases remained unmatched.

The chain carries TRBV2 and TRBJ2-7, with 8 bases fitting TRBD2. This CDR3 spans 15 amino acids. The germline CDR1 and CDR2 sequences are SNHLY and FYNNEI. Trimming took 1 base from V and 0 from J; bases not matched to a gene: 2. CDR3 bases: TGTGCCAGCAGTGAAGAAAGCGGGAGCTCCTACGAGCAGTACTTC. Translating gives CASSEESGSSYEQYF.

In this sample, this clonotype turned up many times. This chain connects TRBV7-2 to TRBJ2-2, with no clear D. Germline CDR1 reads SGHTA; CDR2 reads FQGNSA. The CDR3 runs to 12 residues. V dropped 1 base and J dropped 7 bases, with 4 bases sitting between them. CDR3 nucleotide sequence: TGTGCCAGCAGCTTAGTTCGCGGGGAGCTGTTTTTT. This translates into CASSLVRGELFF.

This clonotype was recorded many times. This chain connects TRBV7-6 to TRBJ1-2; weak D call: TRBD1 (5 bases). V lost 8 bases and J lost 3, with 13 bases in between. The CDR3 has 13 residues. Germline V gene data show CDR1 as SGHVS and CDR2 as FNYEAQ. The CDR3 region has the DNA TGTGCCAGCGCATCGGGGGGGGACTATGGCTACACCTTC. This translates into CASASGGDYGYTF. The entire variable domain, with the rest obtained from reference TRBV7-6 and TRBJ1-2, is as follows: GAGVSQSPRYKVTKRGQDVALRCDPISGHVSLYWYRQALGQGPEFLTYFNYEAQQDKSGLPNDRFSAERPEGSISTLTIQRTEQRDSAMYRCASASGGDYGYTFGSGTRLTVV.

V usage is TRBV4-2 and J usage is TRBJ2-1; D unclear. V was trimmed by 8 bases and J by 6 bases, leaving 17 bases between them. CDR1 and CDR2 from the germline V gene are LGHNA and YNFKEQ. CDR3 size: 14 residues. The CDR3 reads CASGPRLLCNEQFF. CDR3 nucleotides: TGTGCCAGCGGCCCCCGCCTTCTCTGCAATGAGCAGTTCTTC.

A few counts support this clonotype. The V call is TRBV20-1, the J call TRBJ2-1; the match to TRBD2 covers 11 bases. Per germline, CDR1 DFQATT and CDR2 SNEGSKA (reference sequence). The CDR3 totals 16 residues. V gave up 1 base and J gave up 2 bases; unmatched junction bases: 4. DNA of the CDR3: TGCAGTGCTAGAGCCCGGACTAGCGGGCCCTACAATGAGCAGTTCTTC. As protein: CSARARTSGPYNEQFF.